The 10 T cell receptor beta chains presented below share a single source sample, sequenced in a study of prognosis after radiotherapy for stage I lung cancer. Multiplex PCR in two rounds served to amplify TCR beta CDR3 from genomic DNA. First-round PCR amplification was performed with primers specific to each TRBV and TRBJ gene. TCRdb re-called the multiplex PCR reads with MiXCR, one entry per CDR3 protein. This table holds about 14,000 distinct CDR3 sequences, 25% to 30% found once. This specimen was PBMCs, taken before or after stereotactic body radiation therapy (not recorded which). These receptor sequences come from a donor of 50 years or more with non-small cell lung cancer.

This clonotype has ten or more counts. One junction end does not reproduce the germline sequence, and a read error may be involved. This chain connects TRBV28 to TRBJ2-7; D not certain. Germline values: CDR1 MDHEN, CDR2 SYDVKM. There are 14 residues in the CDR3. In nucleotides, the CDR3 is TGTGCCGGCAGTCCCGTTATCGTCGAGAACGAGCAGTACTTC. It is translated as CAGSPVIVENEQYF.

The V and J genes are TRBV6-5 and TRBJ1-2; D is uncertain. The CDR3 totals 19 residues. Germline CDR1 MNHEY, CDR2 SVGAGI. Deletions cut 0 bases from V and 7 bases from J, with 27 bases between. CDR3 sequence (DNA): TGTGCCAGCAGTTACTCATGGGCTCCCGGCCTCCTTAAGGACTTTGGCTACACCTTC. It yields the protein CASSYSWAPGLLKDFGYTF.

By proportion, this clonotype is medium-sized. The chain couples TRBV2 to TRBJ2-1, with 9 bases fitting TRBD1. V lost 6 bases and J lost 3; bases outside the gene matches: 15. The germline V gene has CDR1 SNHLY and CDR2 FYNNEI. CDR3 length: 18 amino acids. In nucleotides, the CDR3 is TGTGCCAGCAGGAACACAGGGGGCGAACGAAATTTCTACAATGAGCAGTTCTTC. Protein sequence: CASRNTGGERNFYNEQFF.

In its sample, this clonotype ranks as medium-sized. This rearrangement joins TRBV24-1 to TRBJ2-2; D unclear. This CDR3 contains 15 residues. V was shortened by 5 bases and J by 2 bases, with 11 bases between the two germline ends. Germline CDR1 KGHDR, CDR2 SFDVKD. CDR3: CATSGEVSNTGELFF. In nucleotides, the CDR3 is TGTGCCACCAGTGGAGAGGTCAGCAACACCGGGGAGCTGTTTTTT.

This clonotype came up many times. The V and J genes are TRBV28 and TRBJ1-5; D not resolved. CDR1 and CDR2 (germline): MDHEN, SYDVKM. V gave up 3 bases and J gave up 4 bases, with 16 bases separating them. The CDR3 runs 16 residues. The CDR3 protein is CASSLFGSGGNQPQHF. In nucleotides, the CDR3 is TGTGCCAGCAGTTTGTTCGGGTCGGGAGGAAATCAGCCCCAGCATTTT.

This clonotype was recorded at least ten times. The chain uses TRBV9 and TRBJ2-1; 9 nucleotides agree with TRBD1. The CDR3 runs to 16 residues. Trimming cost V 4 bases and J 1 base; bases outside gene matches: 6. Germline CDR1 reads SGDLS; CDR2 reads YYNGEE. The CDR3 DNA is TGTGCCAGCAGCCCCCGGACAGGGGTGTCCTACAATGAGCAGTTCTTC. Encoded protein: CASSPRTGVSYNEQFF. Complete variable domain (other parts from reference TRBV9 and TRBJ2-1): DSGVTQTPKHLITATGQRVTLRCSPRSGDLSVYWYQQSLDQGLQFLIQYYNGEERAKGNILERFSAQQFPDLHSELNLSSLELGDSALYFCASSPRTGVSYNEQFFGPGTRLTVL.

This clonotype was found a few times. Possible read error: a much larger clone is one base away. The CDR3 here is CASHLVNRFNEKLFF. The CDR3 DNA follows: TGTGCCAGCCATCTAGTTAACCGGTTTAATGAAAAACTGTTTTTT. The V and J genes are TRBV6-1 and TRBJ1-4; no clear D gene. V was pared by 8 bases and J by 4 bases, with 17 bases between. The length of the CDR3 is 15 residues. Germline-derived CDR1 and CDR2 are MNHNS and SASEGT.

In its sample, this clonotype was seen many times. V gene TRBV10-2 combines with J gene TRBJ2-1; D unresolved. This CDR3 has 10 residues. Germline V lookup: CDR1 WSHSY, CDR2 SAAADI. The V end was cut by 7 bases, the J end by 10 bases, with 8 bases between. CDR3 amino acids: CASMSGEQFF. CDR3 DNA sequence: TGCGCCAGCATGAGTGGAGAGCAGTTCTTC.

Turning to this clonotype: At one of its ends the junction is not consistent with the germline gene, which may arise from a read error. V gene TRBV12-3 or TRBV12-4 combines with J gene TRBJ2-2; D gene ambiguous. The CDR3 extends over 13 amino acids. The CDR3 DNA sequence: TGTACCAGCACCCCTGTGGATGCCGGGGAGCTGTTTTTT. Its translation: CTSTPVDAGELFF.

This clonotype qualifies as medium-sized. The chain uses TRBV12-3 or TRBV12-4 and TRBJ1-6; maybe TRBD1 (6 bases). Trimming shortened V by 1 base and J by 11 bases, and 12 bases separated the two germline ends. CDR3 length: 14 amino acids. CDR3 loop: CASSLDQGLTPLHF. The CDR3 DNA follows: TGTGCCAGCAGTTTAGATCAGGGGCTGACACCCCTCCACTTT.